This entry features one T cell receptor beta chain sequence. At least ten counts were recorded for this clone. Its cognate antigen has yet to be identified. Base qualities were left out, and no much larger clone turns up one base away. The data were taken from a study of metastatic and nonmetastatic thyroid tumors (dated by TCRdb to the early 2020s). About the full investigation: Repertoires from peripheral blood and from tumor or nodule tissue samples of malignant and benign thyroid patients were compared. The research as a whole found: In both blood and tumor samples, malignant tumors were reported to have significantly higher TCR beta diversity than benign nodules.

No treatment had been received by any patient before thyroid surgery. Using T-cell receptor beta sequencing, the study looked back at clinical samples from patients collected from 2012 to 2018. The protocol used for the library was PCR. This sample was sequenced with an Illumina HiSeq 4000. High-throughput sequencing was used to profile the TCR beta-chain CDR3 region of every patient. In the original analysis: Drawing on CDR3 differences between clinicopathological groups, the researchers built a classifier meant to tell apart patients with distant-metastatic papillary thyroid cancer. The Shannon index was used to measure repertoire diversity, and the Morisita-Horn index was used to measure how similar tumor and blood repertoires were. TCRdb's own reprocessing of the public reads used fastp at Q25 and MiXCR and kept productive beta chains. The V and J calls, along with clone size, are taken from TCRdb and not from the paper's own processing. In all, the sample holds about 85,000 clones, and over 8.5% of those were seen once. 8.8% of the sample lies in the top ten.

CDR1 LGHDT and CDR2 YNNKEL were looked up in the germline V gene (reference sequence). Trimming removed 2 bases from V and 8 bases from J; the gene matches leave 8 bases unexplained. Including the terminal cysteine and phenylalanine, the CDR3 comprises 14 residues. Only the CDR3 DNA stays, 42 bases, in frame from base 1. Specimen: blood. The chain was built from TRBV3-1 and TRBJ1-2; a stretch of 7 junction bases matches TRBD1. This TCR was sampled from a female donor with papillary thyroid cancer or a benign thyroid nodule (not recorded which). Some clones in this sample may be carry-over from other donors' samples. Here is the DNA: TGTGCCAGCAGCCAATACAGGGGCCCGGGCGGCTACACCTTC. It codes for CASSQYRGPGGYTF. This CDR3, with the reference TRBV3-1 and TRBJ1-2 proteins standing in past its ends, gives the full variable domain DTAVSQTPKYLVTQMGNDKSIKCEQNLGHDTMYWYKQDSKKFLKIMFSYNNKELIINETVPNRFSPKSPDKAHLNLHINSLELGDSAVYFCASSQYRGPGGYTFGSGTRLTVV.